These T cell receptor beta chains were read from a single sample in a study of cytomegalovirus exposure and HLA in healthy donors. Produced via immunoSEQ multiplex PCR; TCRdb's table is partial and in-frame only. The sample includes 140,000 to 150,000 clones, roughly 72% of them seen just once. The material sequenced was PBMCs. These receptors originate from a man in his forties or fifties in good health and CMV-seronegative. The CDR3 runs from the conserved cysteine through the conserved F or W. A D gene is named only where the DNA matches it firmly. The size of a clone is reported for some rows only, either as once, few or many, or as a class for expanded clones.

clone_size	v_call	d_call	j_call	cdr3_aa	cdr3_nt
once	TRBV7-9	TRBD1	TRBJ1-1	CSSSLGQGAIMNTEAFF	TGTTCCAGCAGCTTGGGACAGGGGGCTATCATGAACACTGAAGCTTTCTTT
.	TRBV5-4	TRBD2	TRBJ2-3	CASSFERGDTQYF	TGTGCCAGCAGCTTTGAGCGGGGGGATACGCAGTATTTT
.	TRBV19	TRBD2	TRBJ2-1	CASSIGGRPQFF	TGTGCCAGTAGTATCGGCGGGAGGCCCCAGTTCTTC
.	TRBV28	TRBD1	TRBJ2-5	CASSHRGRETQYF	TGTGCCAGCAGCCACAGGGGGCGGGAGACCCAGTACTTC
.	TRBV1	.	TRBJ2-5	CTSSQEGRWGGRLAGAQETQYF	TGCACCAGCAGCCAAGAGGGGCGGTGGGGGGGTCGGCTAGCGGGAGCCCAAGAGACCCAGTACTTC
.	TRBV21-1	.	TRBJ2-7	CASSKSRLGHEQYF	TGTGCCAGCAGCAAATCCCGGCTAGGCCACGAGCAGTACTTC
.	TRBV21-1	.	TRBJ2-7	CASSNAPTGGTSYEQYF	TGTGCCAGCAGCAACGCCCCGACAGGGGGGACCTCCTACGAGCAGTACTTC
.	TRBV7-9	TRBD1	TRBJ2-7	CASSLVRDRSRRNEQYF	TGTGCCAGCAGCTTAGTCAGGGACAGGTCGCGCAGGAACGAGCAGTACTTC
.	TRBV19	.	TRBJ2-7	CASSIALGSSYEQYF	TGTGCCAGTAGTATCGCCCTGGGCAGCTCCTACGAGCAGTACTTC
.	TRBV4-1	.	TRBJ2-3	CASSQADWQYF	TGCGCCAGCAGCCAGGCCGACTGGCAGTATTTT
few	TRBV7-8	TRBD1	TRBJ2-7	CASSLGGQGAQYF	TGTGCCAGCAGCTTAGGGGGACAGGGGGCGCAGTACTTC
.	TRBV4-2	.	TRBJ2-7	CASSQDVLATGEQYF	TGTGCCAGCAGCCAAGATGTGCTAGCGACGGGGGAGCAGTACTTC
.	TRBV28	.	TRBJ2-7	CASSFGGLYEQYF	TGTGCCAGCAGTTTCGGGGGACTCTACGAGCAGTACTTC
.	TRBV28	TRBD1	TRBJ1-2	CASSSGQGHGYTF	TGTGCCAGCAGCTCCGGACAGGGTCATGGCTACACCTTC
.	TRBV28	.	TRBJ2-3	CASSFRTTHPNTQYF	TGTGCCAGCAGTTTTAGGACAACCCACCCCAATACGCAGTATTTT
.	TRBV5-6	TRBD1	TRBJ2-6	CASSLSLGTGASNVLTF	TGTGCCAGCAGCTTGTCCCTCGGGACAGGGGCCTCCAACGTCCTGACTTTC
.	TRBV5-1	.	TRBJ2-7	CASSVWTDYEQYF	TGCGCCAGCAGCGTCTGGACAGACTACGAGCAGTACTTC
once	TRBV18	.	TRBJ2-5	CASSPRQDSQETQYF	TGTGCCAGCTCACCACGACAGGACAGCCAAGAGACCCAGTACTTC
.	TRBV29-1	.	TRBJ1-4	CSIPKGEKLFF	TGCAGCATCCCAAAGGGGGAAAAACTGTTTTTT
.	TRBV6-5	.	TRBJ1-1	CATKTEAFF	TGTGCCACCAAAACTGAAGCTTTCTTT
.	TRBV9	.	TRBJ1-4	CASSVGGLGNEKLFF	TGTGCCAGCAGCGTAGGCGGGCTAGGTAATGAAAAACTGTTTTTT
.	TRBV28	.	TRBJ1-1	CASSPTVTNTEAFF	TGTGCCAGCAGTCCGACAGTAACGAACACTGAAGCTTTCTTT